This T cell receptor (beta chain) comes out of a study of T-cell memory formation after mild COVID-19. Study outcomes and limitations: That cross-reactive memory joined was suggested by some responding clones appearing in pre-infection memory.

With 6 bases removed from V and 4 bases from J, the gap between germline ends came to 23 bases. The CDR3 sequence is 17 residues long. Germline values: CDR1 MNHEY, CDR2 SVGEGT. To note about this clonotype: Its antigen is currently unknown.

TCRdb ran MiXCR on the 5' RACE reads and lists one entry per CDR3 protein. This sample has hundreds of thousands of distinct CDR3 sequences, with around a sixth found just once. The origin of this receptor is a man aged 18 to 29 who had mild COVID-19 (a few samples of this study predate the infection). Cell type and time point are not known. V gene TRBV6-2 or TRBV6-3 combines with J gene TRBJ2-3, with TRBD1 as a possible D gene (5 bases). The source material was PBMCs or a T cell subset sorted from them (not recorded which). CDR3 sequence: CASRADWGTPWADTQYF. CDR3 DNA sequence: TGTGCCAGCAGGGCTGACTGGGGCACACCCTGGGCAGATACGCAGTATTTT.